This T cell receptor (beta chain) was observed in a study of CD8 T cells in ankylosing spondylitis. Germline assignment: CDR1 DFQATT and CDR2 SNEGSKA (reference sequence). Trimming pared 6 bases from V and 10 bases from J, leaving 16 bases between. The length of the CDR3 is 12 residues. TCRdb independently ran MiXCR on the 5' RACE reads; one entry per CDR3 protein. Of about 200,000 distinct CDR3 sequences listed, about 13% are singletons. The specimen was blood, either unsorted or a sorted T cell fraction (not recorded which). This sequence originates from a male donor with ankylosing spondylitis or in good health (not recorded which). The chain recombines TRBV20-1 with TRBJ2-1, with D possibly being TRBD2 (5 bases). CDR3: CSASIGGGEQFF. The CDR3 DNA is TGCAGTGCCTCCATCGGAGGAGGCGAGCAGTTCTTC.